The 15 T cell receptor beta chains given below trace back to one sample, sequenced in a study of response to subunit inactivated influenza vaccine. One entry per CDR3 protein, called by TCRdb with MiXCR from the RT-PCR reads. The table lists roughly 160,000 distinct CDR3 sequences, roughly a tenth of them singletons. This specimen consisted of non-naive T cells sorted from PBMCs, obtained more than 35 days after vaccination. The receptors derive from a man in his fifties or sixties who received an inactivated influenza vaccine.

The V gene is TRBV5-8, the J gene TRBJ2-3; 11 positions match TRBD2. This CDR3 is built from 16 residues. The junction had 6 bases not matched to a gene; V was cut back by 4 bases and J by 2 bases. In germline, CDR1 is SGHTS, CDR2 YDEGEE. This CDR3 is CASSPGTSGHTDTQYF. The DNA for the CDR3 is TGTGCCAGCAGCCCTGGGACTAGCGGACACACAGATACGCAGTATTTT.

This clonotype has just a few counts. V and J are TRBV18 and TRBJ2-3, with D maybe TRBD2 (7 bases). Germline values: CDR1 KGHSH, CDR2 LQKENI. The CDR3 has 15 residues. The ends were cut back, 4 bases at V and 4 bases at J, with 15 bases in the middle. CDR3 bases: TGTGCCAGCTCACGTTCGGGGGGCCAGTCAGATACGCAGTATTTT. It codes for CASSRSGGQSDTQYF.

The rearrangement joins TRBV24-1 to TRBJ2-1; 12 nucleotides match TRBD2. CDR1 is KGHDR, CDR2 SFDVKD, per germline. V lost 7 bases, J lost 7 bases, and 13 bases stayed unmatched. This CDR3 comprises 17 residues. In DNA, the CDR3 is TGTGCCACCAGCCCTTATGATTCTAGCGGGAGGGGTAATGAGCAGTTCTTC. It codes for CATSPYDSSGRGNEQFF.

This sequence joins TRBV25-1 and TRBJ1-1; no reliable D call. With 2 bases removed from V and 0 bases from J, the gap between germline ends came to 7 bases. Germline V gives CDR1 MGHDK, CDR2 SYGVNS. The CDR3 totals 14 residues. CDR3 in amino acids: CASSEGGMNTEAFF. In DNA form, the CDR3 reads TGTGCCAGCAGTGAAGGCGGAATGAACACTGAAGCTTTCTTT.

This clonotype appeared a few times. This chain links TRBV12-3 or TRBV12-4 with TRBJ1-5; D may be TRBD1 (5 bases). The CDR3 covers 16 residues. The ends were cut back, 2 bases at V and 1 base at J, with 12 bases in the middle. The DNA for the CDR3 is TGTGCCAGCAGTTTACTCGGGGCGCAGAGCAATCAGCCCCAGCATTTT. Amino acid sequence: CASSLLGAQSNQPQHF.

This clonotype showed up many times. CDR3 nucleotides: TGTGCCAGCAGTTTTATTGGGGGGTGGGCGAGCAATCAGCCCCAGCATTTT. Translation gives CASSFIGGWASNQPQHF. This chain links TRBV28 with TRBJ1-5; possibly TRBD1 for D (5 bases). Looked up from germline, CDR1 is MDHEN and CDR2 is SYDVKM. Trimming cost V 3 bases and J 1 base, with 16 bases left between them. The CDR3 totals 17 residues. Looking up the rest from reference TRBV28 and TRBJ1-5 gives the full variable domain: DVKVTQSSRYLVKRTGEKVFLECVQDMDHENMFWYRQDPGLGLRLIYFSYDVKMKEKGDIPEGYSVSREKKERFSLILESASTNQTSMYLCASSFIGGWASNQPQHFGDGTRLSIL.

There are many counts of this clonotype. The chain carries TRBV28 and TRBJ1-5; TRBD1 matches at 9 bases. This CDR3 is built from 16 residues. The V and J ends lost 5 bases and 5 bases, in that order; junction bases with no gene match: 10. In germline, CDR1 is MDHEN, CDR2 SYDVKM. This chain's CDR3 is CASSPRGTGYHQPQHF. CDR3 bases: TGTGCCAGCAGTCCCCGTGGGACAGGGTACCATCAGCCCCAGCATTTT.

This clonotype turned up a few times. The chain is built from TRBV15 and TRBJ2-2; no clear D. From germline, CDR1 is LNHNV and CDR2 YYDKDF (reference sequence). Trimming took 1 base from V and 3 from J, leaving 12 bases between them. The CDR3 contains 16 residues. The CDR3 spells CATSRAKAGDTGELFF. DNA for the CDR3: TGTGCCACCAGCAGAGCTAAGGCAGGTGACACCGGGGAGCTGTTTTTT.

The chain couples TRBV7-6 to TRBJ1-2, with D possibly matching TRBD1 (6 bases). Germline V lookup: CDR1 SGHVS, CDR2 FNYEAQ. The CDR3 is 15 residues long. The V end was cut by 1 base, the J end by 8 bases, with 17 bases between. The CDR3 nucleotides read TGTGCCAGCAGCTTAGAGCTGGGGGCGCTGGGGGGCTACACCTTC. It yields the protein CASSLELGALGGYTF. The complete variable domain, with remaining parts taken from reference TRBV7-6 and TRBJ1-2, reads GAGVSQSPRYKVTKRGQDVALRCDPISGHVSLYWYRQALGQGPEFLTYFNYEAQQDKSGLPNDRFSAERPEGSISTLTIQRTEQRDSAMYRCASSLELGALGGYTFGSGTRLTVV.

The chain employs TRBV29-1 and TRBJ1-6; no clear D. Looked up from germline, CDR1 is SQVTM and CDR2 is ANQGSEA. V lost 4 bases and J 7 bases, leaving 11 bases between the germline ends. This CDR3 is built from 13 residues. CDR3 sequence reads: CSVASDPNSPLHF. The CDR3 nucleotides read TGCAGCGTTGCATCCGACCCGAATTCACCCCTCCACTTT.

CDR3 sequence: CASSFPGGADTGELFF. The CDR3 DNA reads as TGTGCCAGCAGCTTCCCAGGGGGCGCAGACACCGGGGAGCTGTTTTTT. This chain connects TRBV7-2 to TRBJ2-2; 8 bases are shared with TRBD1. The ends lost 3 bases at V and 3 bases at J; junction bases unmatched: 6. Germline V gene lookup returns CDR1 SGHTA and CDR2 FQGNSA. The CDR3 totals 16 residues. The complete variable domain, with remaining parts taken from reference TRBV7-2 and TRBJ2-2, reads GAGVSQSPSNKVTEKGKDVELRCDPISGHTALYWYRQSLGQGLEFLIYFQGNSAPDKSGLPSDRFSAERTGGSVSTLTIQRTQQEDSAVYLCASSFPGGADTGELFFGEGSRLTVL.

The V and J genes are TRBV20-1 and TRBJ2-2; D call uncertain. The germline V and J ends were trimmed by 0 bases and 0 bases, with 8 bases remaining between them. CDR3 length: 15 amino acids. Germline loops: CDR1 DFQATT, CDR2 SNEGSKA (reference sequence). The CDR3 nucleotides read TGCAGTGCTAGAGATGCCCGAACGAACACCGGGGAGCTGTTTTTT. Amino acids: CSARDARTNTGELFF.

This chain uses TRBV20-1 with TRBJ1-1; 11 bases line up with TRBD1. The CDR3 covers 13 residues. The germline V gene encodes CDR1 DFQATT and CDR2 SNEGSKA (reference sequence). Trimming at V came to 6 bases and at J to 5 bases, leaving 5 bases not matched to a gene. For the CDR3, the DNA is TGCAGTGCAAGGACAGGGGGCCGGACTGAAGCTTTCTTT. It translates to CSARTGGRTEAFF.

The chain couples TRBV11-2 to TRBJ2-5, with D possibly TRBD2 on 6 matching bases. The CDR3 runs 15 residues. Germline-derived CDR1 and CDR2 are SGHAT and FQNNGV. V lost 0 bases and J lost 3, with 11 bases in between. The CDR3 DNA reads as TGTGCCAGCAGCTTAGAGGTCCAGCGGGAAGAGACCCAGTACTTC. It specifies CASSLEVQREETQYF.

This clonotype was counted only a few times. The chain recombines TRBV30 with TRBJ2-1, with unresolved D. This CDR3 is 11 amino acids long. Germline values: CDR1 GTSNPN, CDR2 SVGIG (reference sequence). The V and J ends lost 3 bases and 8 bases respectively, with 8 bases between them. This CDR3 is CAWRALDEQFF. CDR3 nucleotide sequence: TGTGCCTGGAGAGCTCTTGATGAGCAGTTCTTC.